This T cell receptor (beta chain) was sequenced for a study of blood T cell repertoires in COVID-19. Study as a whole: Some COVID-19 samples were acute and others convalescent; all came from the United States, Italy and Spain. The analysed material was cDNA or gDNA that came from T cells, B-cell-depleted T cells, or PBMCs.

How the authors handled the data: By means of reference gene primer amplification, nucleated cell counts were estimated. Here immunoSEQ multiplex PCR was the method, and the copy in TCRdb shows in-frame clones only, minus some. Clonal size and the V and J genes are those of that table, whereas D and trimming came from the DNA. The sample lists about 200,000 clones; 70% to 85% were seen once. Germline trimming cut 6 bases from V and 5 bases from J; bases unmatched to any gene: 5. Per germline, CDR1 SGHVS and CDR2 FQNEAQ. CDR3 length: 14 residues. Source material: peripheral blood. This chain uses TRBV7-8 with TRBJ1-4; 8 bases are shared with TRBD1. The TCR comes from a human donor with acute or convalescent COVID-19. The donor label of this sample is uncertain. CDR3 protein: CASSWTGRNEKLFF. As DNA, the CDR3 is TGTGCCAGCAGTTGGACAGGGCGGAATGAAAAACTGTTTTTT.